Below, 20 T cell receptor beta chains from the same sample are listed, as sequenced in a study of CD8 T cells in ankylosing spondylitis. A single record per CDR3 protein comes from TCRdb applying MiXCR to the 5' RACE reads. The sample lists under 200,000 distinct CDR3 sequences, 9.5% to 10% occurring once. Material for sequencing was blood, either unsorted or a sorted T cell fraction (not recorded which). All receptors come from a female donor with ankylosing spondylitis or in good health (not recorded which).

The rearrangement uses TRBV11-1 and TRBJ1-2; 9 positions match TRBD1. The V gene end was trimmed by 5 bases and the J gene end by 4 bases; junction bases not matched to a gene: 17. Germline loops: CDR1 SGHAT, CDR2 FQDESV (reference sequence). The length of the CDR3 is 18 residues. Written as DNA, the CDR3 is TGTGCCAGCAGCGCCAGCAGGACAGGGGTATATGGTGGCTATGGCTACACCTTC. Amino acid sequence: CASSASRTGVYGGYGYTF.

This clonotype was seen repeatedly, ten times or more. The chain links TRBV19 to TRBJ2-1, with 7 positions matching TRBD2. The CDR3 covers 16 residues. Trimming cost V 0 bases and J 4 bases; bases outside gene matches: 6. The germline CDR1 and CDR2 sequences are LNHDA and SQIVND (reference sequence). CDR3 amino acids: CASSIDGGSGYNEQFF. The CDR3 DNA reads TGTGCCAGTAGTATAGATGGCGGTAGCGGGTACAATGAGCAGTTCTTC.

V and J are TRBV6-2 or TRBV6-3 and TRBJ1-1; D perhaps matches TRBD1 (5 bases). V dropped 5 bases and J dropped 11 bases, with 18 bases sitting between them. Germline CDR1 is MNHEY and CDR2 is SVGEGT. This CDR3 is 13 amino acids long. The CDR3 bases are TGTGCCAGCAGTCGAGGGGCCGGAACCAAGGCTTTCTTT. Protein: CASSRGAGTKAFF.

This clonotype has at least ten counts. The rearrangement joins TRBV7-2 to TRBJ2-7, with 7 positions matching TRBD2. The length of the CDR3 is 13 residues. Trimming removed 4 bases from V and 5 bases from J; junction bases left unmatched: 5. Germline lookup yields CDR1 SGHTA and CDR2 FQGNSA. The CDR3 nucleotides read TGTGCCAGCAGCTCTCTAGCGGCTCACGAGCAGTACTTC. It yields the protein CASSSLAAHEQYF.

The chain recombines TRBV4-3 with TRBJ2-1; D may correspond to TRBD1 or TRBD2 (5 bases each). The germline CDR1 and CDR2 sequences are LGHNA and YSLEER. V was cut by 0 bases and J by 0 bases, with 15 bases left in between. The CDR3 extends over 18 amino acids. Here the CDR3 DNA reads TGCGCCAGCAGCCAAGACCCCGGGGCGGTTCTCTCCTACAATGAGCAGTTCTTC. It codes for CASSQDPGAVLSYNEQFF.

This clonotype was counted at least ten times. V and J are TRBV12-3 or TRBV12-4 and TRBJ2-7; 7 bases are shared with TRBD2. V gave up 6 bases and J gave up 0 bases; unmatched junction bases: 17. This CDR3 spans 18 amino acids. In DNA, the CDR3 is TGTGCCAGCAGCTCGATCCCGGGAGGAGAGGGGAGCTCCTACGAGCAGTACTTC. Translating it yields CASSSIPGGEGSSYEQYF.

This clonotype was detected many times. The chain recombines TRBV25-1 with TRBJ2-2, with D possibly being TRBD1 or TRBD2 (5 bases each). V was shortened by 11 bases and J by 0 bases, with 10 bases between the two germline ends. CDR1 MGHDK and CDR2 SYGVNS come from the germline V gene. This CDR3 is built from 13 residues. The CDR3: CAVRGANTGELFF. As DNA, the CDR3 is TGTGCCGTTCGAGGGGCGAACACCGGGGAGCTGTTTTTT.

This clonotype occurred many times. V and J are TRBV12-3 or TRBV12-4 and TRBJ1-4; 7 positions agree with TRBD1. The CDR3 is made up of 14 amino acids. With V trimmed by 7 bases and J by 12 bases, 14 bases remained unmatched. CDR3 nucleotides: TGTGCCAGCACCGACAGGGCCCGGGGGGAGGAACTGTTTTTT. Translated: CASTDRARGEELFF.

This clonotype has more than one count but fewer than ten. The chain recombines TRBV6-5 with TRBJ2-7, with a weak D call TRBD1 (6 bases). The V gene lost 2 bases and the J gene lost 2 bases, with 13 bases spanning the gap. The germline gives CDR1 MNHEY, CDR2 SVGAGI. This CDR3 is built from 15 residues. The CDR3 reads CASSYAGTRTYEQYF. The CDR3 bases are TGTGCCAGCAGTTACGCCGGGACACGAACCTACGAGCAGTACTTC.

The rearrangement uses TRBV5-3 and TRBJ1-2; 8 bases match TRBD1. TRBV5-3 is noted as an ORF with a role that remains uncertain. This CDR3 is 19 amino acids long. Trimming at V came to 2 bases and at J to 8 bases, leaving 23 bases not matched to a gene. CDR3 amino acids: CARSFTGTGLRILREGYTF. The CDR3 nucleotides are TGTGCCAGAAGCTTTACCGGGACAGGACTTCGAATCCTTAGGGAGGGCTACACCTTC.

This clonotype showed up just a few times. The rearrangement uses TRBV24-1 and TRBJ2-1; 9 bases align to TRBD2. The germline V gene has CDR1 KGHDR and CDR2 SFDVKD. V trimming: 7 bases; J trimming: 7 bases; junction bases outside the gene matches: 4. The CDR3 is 13 residues long. Here the CDR3 DNA reads TGTGCCACCAGCCCCAGCGGGAGGAATGAGCAGTTCTTC. Translated, it gives CATSPSGRNEQFF.

This clonotype was recorded many times. The chain links TRBV29-1 to TRBJ1-1; weak D call: TRBD1 (6 bases). The CDR3 consists of 12 residues. The germline V gene encodes CDR1 SQVTM and CDR2 ANQGSEA. V was cut by 4 bases and J by 7 bases, with 13 bases left in between. The CDR3 sequence: CSVAAGVVEAFF. In DNA, the CDR3 is TGCAGCGTTGCGGCAGGGGTCGTTGAAGCTTTCTTT. Full variable domain (remainder filled in from reference TRBV29-1 and TRBJ1-1): SAVISQKPSRDICQRGTSLTIQCQVDSQVTMMFWYRQQPGQSLTLIATANQGSEATYESGFVIDKFPISRPNLTFSTLTVSNMSPEDSSIYLCSVAAGVVEAFFGQGTRLTVV.

This clonotype was observed many times. The chain uses TRBV24-1 and TRBJ2-3; D perhaps matches TRBD2 (5 bases). Per germline, CDR1 KGHDR and CDR2 SFDVKD. The CDR3 has 14 amino acids. Deletions cut 5 bases from V and 2 bases from J, with 10 bases between. Written as DNA, the CDR3 is TGTGCCACCAGTGCTGCGGGCCTCACAGATACGCAGTATTTT. This translates into CATSAAGLTDTQYF.

Many counts were recorded for this clonotype. CDR3 protein: CAIGAHNEQFF. The CDR3 DNA reads as TGTGCCATCGGGGCCCACAATGAGCAGTTCTTC. The chain has TRBV10-3 and TRBJ2-1, with D perhaps matching TRBD1 (5 bases). Germline loops: CDR1 ENHRY, CDR2 SYGVKD. The V gene lost 8 bases and the J gene lost 5 bases, with 7 bases spanning the gap. There are 11 residues in the CDR3.

A few counts support this clonotype. The chain links TRBV15 to TRBJ2-3, with no clear D. The CDR3 totals 16 residues. The V end was cut by 1 base, the J end by 6 bases, with 17 bases between. From germline, CDR1 is LNHNV and CDR2 YYDKDF (reference sequence). CDR3 nucleotides: TGTGCCACCAGCAGAGGCACACCCACCCTCGAGGATACGCAGTATTTT. Translated, it gives CATSRGTPTLEDTQYF.

There are a few counts of this clonotype. The chain employs TRBV5-5 and TRBJ1-1; D gene unclear. CDR1 and CDR2 from the germline V gene are SGHKS and YYEKEE (reference sequence). The V gene lost 4 bases and the J gene lost 4 bases, with 8 bases spanning the gap. This CDR3 region has 12 residues. The CDR3 region has the DNA TGTGCCAGCAGCCCGCGAGGCACTGAAGCTTTCTTT. Translating gives CASSPRGTEAFF.

This chain links TRBV13 with TRBJ2-7; 7 positions agree with TRBD2. CDR1 PRHDT and CDR2 FYEKMQ come from the germline V gene (reference sequence). The junction had 15 bases not matched to a gene; V was cut back by 0 bases and J by 7 bases. The CDR3 sequence is 17 residues long. The DNA of the CDR3 is TGTGCCAGCAGCTTAGGCCTAGGGGCCTCCGGGGACTATGAGCAGTACTTC. Its translation is CASSLGLGASGDYEQYF.

Ten or more counts support this clonotype. This sequence joins TRBV4-1 and TRBJ2-7; maybe TRBD2 (5 bases). The ends were cut back, 1 base at V and 3 bases at J, with 10 bases in the middle. Germline V lookup: CDR1 MGHRA, CDR2 YSYEKL. CDR3 size: 14 residues. The CDR3 coding sequence is TGCGCCAGCAGCCAAGGGGGAGAGCACTACGAGCAGTACTTC. Its translation: CASSQGGEHYEQYF.

This clonotype was counted at least ten times. The gene calls are TRBV6-5 and TRBJ2-2; D is unclear. CDR1 is MNHEY, CDR2 SVGAGI, per germline. Deletions cut 4 bases from V and 8 bases from J, with 11 bases between. The CDR3 length is 13 residues. This CDR3 is CASSSDPSGELFF. The CDR3 region has the DNA TGTGCCAGCAGTTCAGACCCCTCGGGGGAGCTGTTTTTT.

This clonotype was seen many times. V gene TRBV3-1 combines with J gene TRBJ2-3, with a weak D call TRBD2 (6 bases). The CDR3 has 12 amino acids. Trimming left V 6 bases short and J 8 bases short, with 12 bases between. Germline values: CDR1 LGHDT, CDR2 YNNKEL (reference sequence). For the CDR3, the DNA is TGTGCCAGCAGGGGGGTAGCGGTTACGCAGTATTTT. Its protein is CASRGVAVTQYF.